This T cell receptor (beta chain) was identified during a study of T cells in localized non-small cell lung cancer. The study, taken as a whole, reports: Because only a single region of the tumor was sequenced, heterogeneity remains possible. Longer overall survival was seen with higher T cell density measured in blood. T cell clonality was highest in uninvolved adjacent lung, above tumor. A median about 62 of the top 100 tumor clones appeared in adjacent lung.

The ends lost 2 bases at V and 4 bases at J; junction bases unmatched: 11. The CDR3 is 18 residues long. CDR1 SGDLS and CDR2 YYNGEE come from the germline V gene. Regarding this clone: The antigen is unknown.

The assay was immunoSEQ multiplex PCR, and TCRdb's table has in-frame clones only and misses some. The repertoire consists of over 3,500 clones, with 38% occurring once and the leading ten covering around 5.4%. The specimen comprised lung tumor tissue, sampled before any cancer treatment. The chain employs TRBV9 and TRBJ2-1; 11 bases map to TRBD2. The TCR was taken from a woman aged 35 to 75 with stage I lung adenocarcinoma. The CDR3 here is CASSVGSGRAVSYNEQFF. The CDR3 DNA is TGTGCCAGCAGCGTCGGTAGCGGGAGGGCCGTCTCTTACAATGAGCAGTTCTTC. Variable domain in full (rest from reference TRBV9 and TRBJ2-1): DSGVTQTPKHLITATGQRVTLRCSPRSGDLSVYWYQQSLDQGLQFLIQYYNGEERAKGNILERFSAQQFPDLHSELNLSSLELGDSALYFCASSVGSGRAVSYNEQFFGPGTRLTVL.